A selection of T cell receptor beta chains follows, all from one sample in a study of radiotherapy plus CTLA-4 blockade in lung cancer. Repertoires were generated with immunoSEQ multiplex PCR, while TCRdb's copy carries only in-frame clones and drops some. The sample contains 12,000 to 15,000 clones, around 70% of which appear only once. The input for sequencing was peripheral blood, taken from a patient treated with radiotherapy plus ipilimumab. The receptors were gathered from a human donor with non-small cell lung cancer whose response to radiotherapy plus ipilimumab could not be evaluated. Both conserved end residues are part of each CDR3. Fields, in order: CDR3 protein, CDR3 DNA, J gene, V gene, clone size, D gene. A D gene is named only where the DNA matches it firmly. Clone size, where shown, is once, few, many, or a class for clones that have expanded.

CDR3: CASSLRVRSSGGAVKRGETQYF
DNA: TGTGCCAGCAGCTTAAGGGTAAGATCTAGCGGGGGGGCGGTCAAACGTGGGGAGACCCAGTACTTC
J: TRBJ2-5
V: TRBV7-7
size: NA
D: TRBD2

CDR3: CAWSVQGGRTEAFF
DNA: TGTGCCTGGAGTGTACAGGGGGGCCGCACTGAAGCTTTCTTT
J: TRBJ1-1
V: TRBV30
size: NA
D: TRBD1

CDR3: CSVEGTARTGELFF
DNA: TGCAGCGTTGAGGGGACAGCTCGCACCGGGGAGCTGTTTTTT
J: TRBJ2-2
V: TRBV29-1
size: few
D: TRBD1

CDR3: CASSEKGQGVYGYTF
DNA: TGTGCCAGCAGTGAAAAGGGACAGGGGGTCTATGGCTACACCTTC
J: TRBJ1-2
V: TRBV2
size: NA
D: TRBD1

CDR3: CASSLGAGPGNTIYF
DNA: TGTGCCAGCAGCTTGGGGGCAGGTCCTGGAAACACCATATATTTT
J: TRBJ1-3
V: TRBV5-4
size: medium-sized
D: NA

CDR3: CASSPASGVQDTQYF
DNA: TGTGCCAGCTCACCGGCTAGCGGGGTGCAGGATACGCAGTATTTT
J: TRBJ2-3
V: TRBV18
size: NA
D: TRBD2

CDR3: CASSPQGGANTGELFF
DNA: TGTGCCAGCAGCCCACAGGGAGGGGCGAACACCGGGGAGCTGTTTTTT
J: TRBJ2-2
V: TRBV7-6
size: NA
D: NA

CDR3: CAISESRQAELQGSVGSPLHF
DNA: TGTGCCATCAGTGAGTCTAGACAGGCCGAACTACAGGGATCGGTCGGTTCACCCCTCCACTTT
J: TRBJ1-6
V: TRBV10-3
size: NA
D: NA

CDR3: CASSLLRPVYEQYF
DNA: TGTGCCAGCAGTTTACTCCGTCCCGTCTACGAGCAGTACTTC
J: TRBJ2-7
V: TRBV27
size: NA
D: NA

CDR3: CASTQTSNTEAFF
DNA: TGTGCCAGTACCCAGACTAGTAACACTGAAGCTTTCTTT
J: TRBJ1-1
V: TRBV19
size: NA
D: NA

CDR3: CASSLAGAGGAQHF
DNA: TGTGCCAGCAGCTTGGCGGGGGCCGGGGGGGCCCAGCATTTT
J: TRBJ1-5
V: TRBV4-2
size: few
D: NA

CDR3: CATFGTSEAFF
DNA: TGTGCCACCTTTGGGACTTCTGAAGCTTTCTTT
J: TRBJ1-1
V: TRBV27
size: NA
D: NA

CDR3: CASSDRETQYF
DNA: TGTGCCAGCAGTGATCGGGAGACCCAGTACTTC
J: TRBJ2-5
V: TRBV6-1
size: NA
D: NA

CDR3: CASSVTANTEAFF
DNA: TGTGCCAGTAGTGTGACAGCTAACACTGAAGCTTTCTTT
J: TRBJ1-1
V: TRBV19
size: NA
D: NA

CDR3: CASGWEDTEAFF
DNA: TGTGCCAGTGGGTGGGAGGACACTGAAGCTTTCTTT
J: TRBJ1-1
V: TRBV19
size: once
D: NA

CDR3: CASSLGSGNQPQHF
DNA: TGTGCCAGCAGCTTAGGAAGCGGCAATCAGCCCCAGCATTTT
J: TRBJ1-5
V: TRBV11-2
size: NA
D: NA

CDR3: CASSLYRERYGYTF
DNA: TGTGCCAGCAGTTTATACCGGGAGAGGTATGGCTACACCTTC
J: TRBJ1-2
V: TRBV28
size: NA
D: NA

CDR3: CASSLEWEPEQFF
DNA: TGCGCCAGCAGCTTGGAATGGGAGCCGGAGCAGTTCTTC
J: TRBJ2-1
V: TRBV5-1
size: few
D: NA

CDR3: CASSSIQGDGTEAFF
DNA: TGTGCCAGCAGTTCGATACAGGGGGACGGCACTGAAGCTTTCTTT
J: TRBJ1-1
V: TRBV6-6
size: NA
D: TRBD1

CDR3: CASSAPSQRANTGELFF
DNA: TGTGCCAGCAGCGCCCCTTCCCAGCGGGCGAACACCGGGGAGCTGTTTTTT
J: TRBJ2-2
V: TRBV9
size: NA
D: NA

CDR3: CASSPMDRGNSEAFF
DNA: TGTGCCAGCAGCCCCATGGACAGGGGGAATTCGGAAGCTTTCTTT
J: TRBJ1-1
V: TRBV18
size: few
D: TRBD1

CDR3: CASAWRLGDTESFF
DNA: TGTGCCAGCGCCTGGAGGTTGGGGGACACTGAATCTTTCTTT
J: TRBJ1-1
V: TRBV27
size: few
D: NA

CDR3: CASSGKSGQGGYGYTF
DNA: TGTGCCAGCAGCGGAAAATCGGGACAGGGGGGCTATGGCTACACCTTC
J: TRBJ1-2
V: TRBV7-2
size: NA
D: TRBD1

CDR3: CASSLDASGGTDTQYF
DNA: TGTGCCAGCAGCTTAGACGCTAGCGGGGGCACAGATACGCAGTATTTT
J: TRBJ2-3
V: TRBV7-2
size: once
D: TRBD2

CDR3: CASSRGGADTGELFF
DNA: TGTGCCAGCAGTCGCGGGGGGGCGGACACCGGGGAGCTGTTTTTT
J: TRBJ2-2
V: TRBV2
size: NA
D: TRBD2

CDR3: CASSLSDRFTDTQYF
DNA: TGTGCCAGCAGCCTCAGCGATAGATTCACAGATACGCAGTATTTT
J: TRBJ2-3
V: TRBV7-2
size: NA
D: NA

CDR3: CASSRSYNDEKLFF
DNA: TGTGCCAGCAGCCGGAGTTACAACGACGAAAAACTGTTTTTT
J: TRBJ1-4
V: TRBV7-9
size: few
D: NA

CDR3: CASSEGGGVRGELFF
DNA: TGTGCCAGCAGTGAAGGTGGGGGGGTCCGGGGGGAGCTGTTTTTT
J: TRBJ2-2
V: TRBV25-1
size: NA
D: TRBD2

CDR3: CASSPGTDNQPQHF
DNA: TGTGCCAGCAGTCCAGGGACTGACAATCAGCCCCAGCATTTT
J: TRBJ1-5
V: TRBV27
size: NA
D: NA

CDR3: CAWSFPPGHSQETQYF
DNA: TGTGCCTGGAGTTTCCCCCCGGGACACTCACAAGAGACCCAGTACTTC
J: TRBJ2-5
V: TRBV30
size: NA
D: NA

CDR3: CASSRQGLAYEQYF
DNA: TGTGCCAGCAGCCGACAGGGGTTAGCCTACGAGCAGTACTTC
J: TRBJ2-7
V: TRBV7-9
size: NA
D: TRBD1

CDR3: CASSPPVGGEQYF
DNA: TGTGCCAGCTCACCCCCCGTAGGGGGCGAGCAGTACTTC
J: TRBJ2-7
V: TRBV18
size: NA
D: NA

CDR3: CASRQGGGYTF
DNA: TGTGCCAGTAGACAGGGGGGCGGCTACACCTTC
J: TRBJ1-2
V: TRBV25-1
size: NA
D: TRBD1

CDR3: CATGTASAEAFF
DNA: TGTGCCACCGGGACAGCCTCGGCTGAAGCTTTCTTT
J: TRBJ1-1
V: TRBV19
size: NA
D: TRBD1

CDR3: CASRAGGNEQFF
DNA: TGTGCCAGCAGGGCTGGTGGCAATGAGCAGTTCTTC
J: TRBJ2-1
V: TRBV5-4
size: once
D: NA

CDR3: CASSALQGFQESAQYF
DNA: TGTGCCAGCAGCGCATTACAGGGGTTCCAAGAGAGCGCCCAGTACTTC
J: TRBJ2-5
V: TRBV9
size: NA
D: TRBD1

CDR3: CSGHHNEQFF
DNA: TGCAGCGGACACCACAATGAGCAGTTCTTC
J: TRBJ2-1
V: TRBV29-1
size: NA
D: NA

CDR3: CASSFGTVTEAFF
DNA: TGTGCCAGCAGCTTCGGGACAGTCACTGAAGCTTTCTTT
J: TRBJ1-1
V: TRBV6-1
size: once
D: TRBD1

CDR3: CASSWTGGSNTEAFF
DNA: TGCGCCAGCAGCTGGACAGGGGGCAGTAACACTGAAGCTTTCTTT
J: TRBJ1-1
V: TRBV5-1
size: NA
D: TRBD1

CDR3: CASSEGQGAYEQYF
DNA: TGTGCCAGCAGCGAGGGACAGGGGGCCTACGAGCAGTACTTC
J: TRBJ2-7
V: TRBV9
size: NA
D: TRBD1

CDR3: CATSGGGGEGDTQYF
DNA: TGTGCCACGTCTGGCGGGGGTGGCGAAGGGGATACGCAGTATTTT
J: TRBJ2-3
V: TRBV9
size: few
D: TRBD2

CDR3: CASSFRPGTGVSNQPQHF
DNA: TGTGCCAGCAGCTTCAGACCTGGGACAGGGGTTAGCAATCAGCCCCAGCATTTT
J: TRBJ1-5
V: TRBV7-6
size: NA
D: TRBD1

CDR3: CASSQGQGGNQPQHF
DNA: TGCGCCAGCAGCCAGGGACAGGGTGGCAATCAGCCCCAGCATTTT
J: TRBJ1-5
V: TRBV4-1
size: few
D: TRBD1

CDR3: CASSSPGDTEAFF
DNA: TGTGCCAGCAGTTCCCCCGGGGACACTGAAGCTTTCTTT
J: TRBJ1-1
V: TRBV28
size: NA
D: NA

CDR3: CASSFGTGAEKLFF
DNA: TGTGCCAGCAGCTTTGGGACAGGGGCTGAAAAACTGTTTTTT
J: TRBJ1-4
V: TRBV5-4
size: NA
D: TRBD1

CDR3: CASMTQGSNTIYF
DNA: TGTGCCAGCATGACGCAGGGTTCAAACACCATATATTTT
J: TRBJ1-3
V: TRBV6-5
size: few
D: NA